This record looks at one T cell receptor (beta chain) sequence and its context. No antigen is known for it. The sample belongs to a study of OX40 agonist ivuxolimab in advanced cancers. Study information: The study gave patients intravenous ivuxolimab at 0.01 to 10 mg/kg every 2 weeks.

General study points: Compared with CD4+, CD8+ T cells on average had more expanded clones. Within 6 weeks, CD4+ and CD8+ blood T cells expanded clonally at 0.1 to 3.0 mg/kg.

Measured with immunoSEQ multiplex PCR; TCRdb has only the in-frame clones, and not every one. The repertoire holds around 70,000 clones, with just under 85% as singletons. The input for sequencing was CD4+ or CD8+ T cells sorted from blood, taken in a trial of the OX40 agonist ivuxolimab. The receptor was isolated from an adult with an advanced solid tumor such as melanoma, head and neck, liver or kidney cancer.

DNA for the CDR3: TGTGCCAGCGGGAGACAGGGGACCGGGGAGCTGTTTTTT. As protein: CASGRQGTGELFF. This chain connects TRBV2 to TRBJ2-2; 8 nucleotides agree with TRBD1. The CDR3 length is 13 residues. Per germline, CDR1 SNHLY and CDR2 FYNNEI. The ends lost 8 bases at V and 5 bases at J; junction bases unmatched: 4.